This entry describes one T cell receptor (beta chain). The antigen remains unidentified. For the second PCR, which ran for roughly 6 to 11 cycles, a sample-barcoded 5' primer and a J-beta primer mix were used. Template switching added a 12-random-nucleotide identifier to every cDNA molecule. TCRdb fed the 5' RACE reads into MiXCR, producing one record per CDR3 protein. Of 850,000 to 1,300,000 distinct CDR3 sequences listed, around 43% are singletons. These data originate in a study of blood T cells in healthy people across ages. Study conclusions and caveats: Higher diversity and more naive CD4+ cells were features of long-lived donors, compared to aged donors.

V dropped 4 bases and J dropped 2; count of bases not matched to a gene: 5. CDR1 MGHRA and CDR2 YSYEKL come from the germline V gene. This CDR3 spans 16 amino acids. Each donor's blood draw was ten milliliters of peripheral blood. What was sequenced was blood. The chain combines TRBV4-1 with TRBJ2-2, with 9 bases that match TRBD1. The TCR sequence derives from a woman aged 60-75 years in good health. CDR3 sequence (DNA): TGCGCCAGCAGCCCCCCCACAGGGGGCAACACCGGGGAGCTGTTTTTT. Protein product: CASSPPTGGNTGELFF.